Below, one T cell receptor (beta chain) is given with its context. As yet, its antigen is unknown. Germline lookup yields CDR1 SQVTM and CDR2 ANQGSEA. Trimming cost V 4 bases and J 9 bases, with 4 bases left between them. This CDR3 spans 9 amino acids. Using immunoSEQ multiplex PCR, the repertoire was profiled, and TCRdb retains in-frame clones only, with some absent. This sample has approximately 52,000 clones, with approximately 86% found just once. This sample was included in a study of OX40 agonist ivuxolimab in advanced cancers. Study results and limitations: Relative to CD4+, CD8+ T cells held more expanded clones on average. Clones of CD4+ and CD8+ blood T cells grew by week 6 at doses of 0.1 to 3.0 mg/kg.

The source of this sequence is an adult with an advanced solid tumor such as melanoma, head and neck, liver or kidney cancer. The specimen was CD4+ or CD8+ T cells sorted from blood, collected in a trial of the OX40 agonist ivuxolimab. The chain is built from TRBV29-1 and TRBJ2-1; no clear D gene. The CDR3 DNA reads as TGCAGCGTTGGGAGTGAGCAGTTCTTC. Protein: CSVGSEQFF.